The 31 T cell receptor beta chains below come from one sample, sequenced in a study of blood T cell repertoires in COVID-19. Profiling relied on immunoSEQ multiplex PCR, and the TCRdb table lists in-frame clones only, not all of them. The sample includes 200,000 or so clones, around 82% of them seen just once. Source material: PBMCs or T cells enriched from blood (not recorded which). These receptor sequences come from a woman aged 40 to 55 with acute COVID-19.

CDR3 residues: CASSVSRDLTSPLHF. The CDR3 bases are TGTGCCAGCAGTGTGAGCAGGGATCTAACATCACCCCTCCACTTT. The chain recombines TRBV6-4 with TRBJ1-6, with a tentative D call TRBD1 (5 bases). CDR3 length: 15 amino acids. V lost 4 bases, J lost 10 bases, and 17 bases lay in between. Germline CDR1 and CDR2: MRHNA and SNTAGT.

The chain recombines TRBV5-4 with TRBJ2-7, with no clear D. The V and J ends lost 3 bases and 3 bases respectively, with 7 bases between them. This CDR3 has 12 amino acids. Germline CDR1 reads SGHNT; CDR2 reads YYREEE (reference sequence). CDR3 DNA sequence: TGTGCCAGCAGCTCAGACAACTACGAGCAGTACTTC. Amino acids: CASSSDNYEQYF.

V gene TRBV5-1 combines with J gene TRBJ1-1; 10 positions agree with TRBD1. CDR1 SGHRS and CDR2 YFSETQ come from the germline V gene. The ends lost 4 bases at V and 10 bases at J; junction bases unmatched: 1. The CDR3 contains 11 residues. The CDR3 here is CASSGDRGAFF. The CDR3 coding sequence is TGCGCCAGCAGCGGGGACAGGGGAGCTTTCTTT.

This chain uses TRBV2 with TRBJ1-1; D is ambiguous. The CDR3 extends over 12 amino acids. V lost 3 bases and J 4 bases, leaving 6 bases between the germline ends. Germline lookup yields CDR1 SNHLY and CDR2 FYNNEI. CDR3 residues: CASSEYGTEAFF. The CDR3 DNA sequence: TGTGCCAGCAGTGAGTACGGCACTGAAGCTTTCTTT. The full variable domain, with the rest looked up from reference TRBV2 and TRBJ1-1, is EPEVTQTPSHQVTQMGQEVILRCVPISNHLYFYWYRQILGQKVEFLVSFYNNEISEKSEIFDDQFSVERPDGSNFTLKIRSTKLEDSAMYFCASSEYGTEAFFGQGTRLTVV.

This clone was counted only a few times. The V and J genes are TRBV14 and TRBJ1-4; 8 bases agree with TRBD1. V dropped 4 bases and J dropped 5; count of bases not matched to a gene: 9. Germline V gene data show CDR1 as SGHDN and CDR2 as FVKESK. The CDR3 loop spans 16 amino acids. The CDR3 nucleotides read TGTGCCAGCAGCCTCATTGGCGGACAGGGCAATGAAAAACTGTTTTTT. It specifies CASSLIGGQGNEKLFF.

The chain employs TRBV9 and TRBJ1-1, with D possibly TRBD1 on 6 matching bases. Germline CDR1 reads SGDLS; CDR2 reads YYNGEE. Trimming pared 3 bases from V and 6 bases from J, leaving 12 bases between. The CDR3 spans 13 residues. The CDR3 reads CASSAPRQAEAFF. The CDR3 DNA reads as TGTGCCAGCAGCGCGCCCAGACAGGCTGAAGCTTTCTTT.

V and J are TRBV5-5 and TRBJ1-4; 7 bases agree with TRBD1. The V segment lost 4 bases and the J segment 3 bases; nucleotides outside the gene matches: 9. There are 16 residues in the CDR3. The germline V gene has CDR1 SGHKS and CDR2 YYEKEE (reference sequence). CDR3 bases: TGTGCCAGCAGCCAATACAGGGGTGGGTCTAATGAAAAACTGTTTTTT. It encodes CASSQYRGGSNEKLFF.

The chain couples TRBV4-2 to TRBJ1-4; D is ambiguous. V was clipped by 0 bases and J by 4 bases, with 12 bases between them. CDR1 is LGHNA and CDR2 is YNFKEQ in the germline V gene. This CDR3 comprises 16 residues. The CDR3 is CASSQDRWANNEKLFF. CDR3 DNA: TGTGCCAGCAGCCAAGATCGATGGGCAAATAATGAAAAACTGTTTTTT.

CDR3 sequence (DNA): TGTGCCAGCTTAGAAAGGGACTGGGGCTCTGGGGCCAACGTCCTGACTTTC. This codes for CASLERDWGSGANVLTF. The chain joins TRBV5-8 to TRBJ2-6; maybe TRBD2 (6 bases). The CDR3 totals 17 residues. Deletions cut 7 bases from V and 0 bases from J, with 17 bases between. Germline V gives CDR1 SGHTS, CDR2 YDEGEE.

This chain links TRBV30 with TRBJ1-5; TRBD1 agrees at 7 bases. Germline CDR1 GTSNPN, CDR2 SVGIG (reference sequence). V shed 1 base and J 6 bases; nucleotides not matched to a gene: 3. CDR3 length: 13 residues. The CDR3 region has the DNA TGTGCCTGGAGTGCAGGGGGTGGTCAGCCCCAGCATTTT. It codes for CAWSAGGGQPQHF.

This clone was detected only once. The chain is built from TRBV15 and TRBJ2-7; 7 nucleotides agree with TRBD1. V trimming: 2 bases; J trimming: 1 base; junction bases outside the gene matches: 8. CDR1 is LNHNV, CDR2 YYDKDF, per germline (reference sequence). This CDR3 spans 16 amino acids. DNA for the CDR3: TGTGCCACCAGCAGACCGACGGCGACAGGGTCCTACGAGCAGTACTTC. Amino acids: CATSRPTATGSYEQYF.

The rearrangement joins TRBV6-5 to TRBJ2-6; D gene unclear. With 1 base removed from V and 2 bases from J, the gap between germline ends came to 6 bases. The CDR3 loop spans 15 amino acids. Germline loops: CDR1 MNHEY, CDR2 SVGAGI. CDR3 sequence reads: CASSYLGAGANVLTF. In DNA form, the CDR3 reads TGTGCCAGCAGTTACTTGGGCGCTGGGGCCAACGTCCTGACTTTC.

The chain combines TRBV28 with TRBJ1-2; tentatively, D is TRBD1 (6 bases). Germline assignment: CDR1 MDHEN and CDR2 SYDVKM. Trimming left V 2 bases short and J 5 bases short, with 9 bases between. The CDR3 length is 13 residues. CDR3 amino acids: CASSLAGEYGYTF. DNA for the CDR3: TGTGCCAGCAGTTTAGCAGGGGAATATGGCTACACCTTC.

The chain joins TRBV21-1 to TRBJ1-6. TRBV21-1 has pseudogene status. CDR3 length: 21 residues. The CDR3, as DNA: TGTGCCAGCAGCAAGACACTTACCGGGAGCCTCACAGGAGGACCTAATTCACCCCTCCACTTT. It encodes CASSKTLTGSLTGGPNSPLHF.

V is TRBV5-5 and J is TRBJ2-1, with 16 bases that match TRBD2. CDR1 and CDR2 from the germline V gene are SGHKS and YYEKEE (reference sequence). This CDR3 is 17 amino acids long. V lost 4 bases, J lost 4 bases, and 5 bases stayed unmatched. CDR3: CASSKGLAGGPYNEQFF. In DNA, the CDR3 is TGTGCCAGCAGCAAGGGACTAGCGGGGGGGCCGTACAATGAGCAGTTCTTC.

The chain combines TRBV7-2 with TRBJ2-1; 13 bases match TRBD2. The V segment lost 4 bases and the J segment 10 bases; nucleotides outside the gene matches: 10. Germline V gene sequence: CDR1 SGHTA, CDR2 FQGNSA. CDR3 length equals 16 residues. CDR3 protein: CASSSLGLAGVGEQFF. Here the CDR3 DNA reads TGTGCCAGCAGCTCCCTCGGACTAGCGGGAGTAGGAGAGCAGTTCTTC.

This sequence joins TRBV4-3 and TRBJ2-2; D gene unclear. Trimming left V 0 bases short and J 7 bases short, with 3 bases between. Germline V gene lookup returns CDR1 LGHNA and CDR2 YSLEER. CDR3 length: 12 amino acids. This CDR3 reads CASSQDHGELFF. CDR3 nucleotides: TGCGCCAGCAGCCAAGATCACGGGGAGCTGTTTTTT.

This clone was seen a handful of times. V usage is TRBV9 and J usage is TRBJ1-1; D might be TRBD1 (6 bases). The CDR3 is made up of 15 amino acids. Deletions cut 4 bases from V and 4 bases from J, with 17 bases between. In germline, CDR1 is SGDLS, CDR2 YYNGEE. The CDR3 DNA sequence: TGTGCCAGCAGCAAAGGGGGAGGGGAGAGCACTGAAGCTTTCTTT. This gives the protein CASSKGGGESTEAFF.

The chain uses TRBV13 and TRBJ1-4; perhaps TRBD1 as D (6 bases). The V gene's germline CDR1 is PRHDT and CDR2 FYEKMQ (reference sequence). The CDR3 extends over 15 amino acids. Trimming removed 2 bases at V and 7 bases at J, with 14 bases between. The CDR3 spells CASSLSRRGGEKLFF. CDR3 bases: TGTGCCAGCAGCTTAAGCAGACGAGGGGGTGAAAAACTGTTTTTT.

The chain couples TRBV28 to TRBJ2-7, with D tentatively TRBD1 (5 bases). Trimming stripped 4 bases from V and 3 bases from J, with 13 bases between. CDR1 and CDR2 (germline): MDHEN, SYDVKM. The CDR3 runs to 14 residues. CDR3 sequence reads: CASSSTMTVYEQYF. Written as DNA, the CDR3 is TGTGCCAGCAGTTCGACCATGACAGTCTACGAGCAGTACTTC.

The rearrangement uses TRBV5-6 and TRBJ1-2; D not certain. Germline CDR1 is SGHDT and CDR2 is YYEEEE. This CDR3 is 14 amino acids long. Trimming cost V 5 bases and J 0 bases, with 11 bases left between them. The CDR3 DNA reads TGTGCCAGCAGTCAAGACCTAGCTAACTATGGCTACACCTTC. It is translated as CASSQDLANYGYTF.

Here the CDR3 reads CASKYGGNQPQHF. Here the CDR3 DNA reads TGTGCCAGCAAATACGGAGGCAATCAGCCCCAGCATTTT. V is TRBV7-8 and J is TRBJ1-5; D is ambiguous. Germline values: CDR1 SGHVS, CDR2 FQNEAQ. Trimming left V 7 bases short and J 2 bases short, with 9 bases between. This CDR3 has 13 residues.

This clone has only one observation. The rearrangement links TRBV5-4 to TRBJ2-2, with D possibly TRBD2 on 5 matching bases. Germline V gives CDR1 SGHNT, CDR2 YYREEE (reference sequence). CDR3 length: 14 residues. The V end lost 0 bases, the J end lost 8 bases, and 11 bases lay between the germline ends. The CDR3 nucleotides are TGTGCCAGCAGCTTGGAGCTAGCTGGGGGGGAGCTGTTTTTT. Residues: CASSLELAGGELFF.

The chain recombines TRBV4-3 with TRBJ2-7; D possibly corresponds to TRBD1 (5 bases). The CDR3 contains 15 residues. V gave up 0 bases and J gave up 2 bases, with 11 bases separating them. In germline, CDR1 is LGHNA, CDR2 YSLEER. The CDR3 loop reads CASSQEGQGTYEQYF. Here the CDR3 DNA reads TGCGCCAGCAGCCAAGAAGGGCAGGGAACCTACGAGCAGTACTTC.

The chain's CDR3 is CASSALRTGGEQYF. CDR3 DNA sequence: TGTGCCAGCAGTGCTCTCAGGACAGGGGGCGAGCAGTACTTC. V gene TRBV2 combines with J gene TRBJ2-7; 10 bases agree with TRBD1. CDR1 SNHLY and CDR2 FYNNEI come from the germline V gene. V gave up 4 bases and J gave up 6 bases; unmatched junction bases: 6. The CDR3 length is 14 residues.

This chain connects TRBV7-2 to TRBJ1-2; D not certain. Germline CDR1 SGHTA, CDR2 FQGNSA. The germline V and J ends were trimmed by 5 bases and 2 bases, with 12 bases remaining between them. This CDR3 is built from 14 residues. CDR3 sequence reads: CASSKREENYGYTF. The CDR3, as DNA: TGTGCCAGCAGCAAACGGGAGGAGAACTATGGCTACACCTTC.

The V and J genes are TRBV7-2 and TRBJ1-5, with TRBD1 identical over 12 bases. The junction had 13 bases not matched to a gene; V was cut back by 2 bases and J by 11 bases. The CDR3 runs to 17 residues. Germline V gene lookup returns CDR1 SGHTA and CDR2 FQGNSA. The CDR3 DNA follows: TGTGCCAGCAGCTTAACCTCACAAGGGACAGGGGGCAAGGCCCAGCATTTT. Translation gives CASSLTSQGTGGKAQHF. The entire variable domain, with the rest obtained from reference TRBV7-2 and TRBJ1-5, is as follows: GAGVSQSPSNKVTEKGKDVELRCDPISGHTALYWYRQSLGQGLEFLIYFQGNSAPDKSGLPSDRFSAERTGGSVSTLTIQRTQQEDSAVYLCASSLTSQGTGGKAQHFGDGTRLSIL.

The chain couples TRBV18 to TRBJ1-2; TRBD1 is a possible D gene (6 bases). Per germline, CDR1 KGHSH and CDR2 LQKENI. The CDR3 contains 13 residues. V lost 2 bases and J lost 8, with 12 bases in between. The DNA for the CDR3 is TGTGCCAGCTCACCATTCACAGGGAACGGCTACACCTTC. The encoded protein is CASSPFTGNGYTF. Supplemented by reference TRBV18 and TRBJ1-2, the full variable domain reads NAGVMQNPRHLVRRRGQEARLRCSPMKGHSHVYWYRQLPEEGLKFMVYLQKENIIDESGMPKERFSAEFPKEGPSILRIQQVVRGDSAAYFCASSPFTGNGYTFGSGTRLTVV.

The rearrangement joins TRBV27 to TRBJ2-1; D is unclear. The CDR3 runs to 20 residues. The V gene lost 5 bases and the J gene lost 0 bases, with 26 bases spanning the gap. Germline V gene data show CDR1 as MNHEY and CDR2 as SMNVEV (reference sequence). DNA of the CDR3: TGTGCCAGCAGTCAACGTCATATTCGTCGGGTTGAGAGCTCCTACAATGAGCAGTTCTTC. Translated, it gives CASSQRHIRRVESSYNEQFF.

The chain uses TRBV7-2 and TRBJ1-6; the D is unclear. The germline gives CDR1 SGHTA, CDR2 FQGNSA. The CDR3 contains 14 residues. V lost 3 bases and J lost 7, with 10 bases in between. CDR3 protein: CASSLGRQNSPLHF. The DNA for the CDR3 is TGTGCCAGCAGCTTGGGCAGACAAAATTCACCCCTCCACTTT.

V usage is TRBV18 and J usage is TRBJ2-2; D unclear. CDR3 length: 15 residues. The V end lost 1 base, the J end lost 5 bases, and 11 bases lay between the germline ends. The V gene's germline CDR1 is KGHSH and CDR2 LQKENI. The CDR3 region has the DNA TGTGCCAGCTCACCACGCGTCTCGGGTACCGGGGAGCTGTTTTTT. Translating gives CASSPRVSGTGELFF.